This TCR beta chain was retrieved from a study of Graves' ophthalmopathy and Graves' hyperthyroidism. This clonotype was observed at least ten times. As the template, RNA transcripts were used to amplify TCR beta CDR3 regions. Amplification began with first-round RT-PCR using HTBI primers, then second-round multiplex PCR was performed. TCRdb ran MiXCR on the multiplex PCR reads and lists one entry per CDR3 protein. The data show hundreds of thousands of distinct CDR3 sequences, 15% to 17% seen once. The authors enrolled newly diagnosed hyperthyroidism patients aged 18 to 65 with under 2 months' duration. Serum thyroxine and TRAb, along with clinical symptoms, thyroid ultrasound and orbital computed tomography, were what diagnosis relied on. It was from more than 9 ml of fresh peripheral blood that the PBMCs came. The receptor comes from a woman between 18 and 29 years old with stable Graves' hyperthyroidism. The sample taken for sequencing was peripheral blood.

In DNA form, the CDR3 reads TGTGCCAGCAGCGACGGGTCACACGCGGATCAGCCCCAGCATTTT. Translating gives CASSDGSHADQPQHF. The chain links TRBV12-3 or TRBV12-4 to TRBJ1-5, with D uncertain. The CDR3 is made up of 15 amino acids. V was trimmed by 6 bases and J by 5 bases, leaving 17 bases between them.